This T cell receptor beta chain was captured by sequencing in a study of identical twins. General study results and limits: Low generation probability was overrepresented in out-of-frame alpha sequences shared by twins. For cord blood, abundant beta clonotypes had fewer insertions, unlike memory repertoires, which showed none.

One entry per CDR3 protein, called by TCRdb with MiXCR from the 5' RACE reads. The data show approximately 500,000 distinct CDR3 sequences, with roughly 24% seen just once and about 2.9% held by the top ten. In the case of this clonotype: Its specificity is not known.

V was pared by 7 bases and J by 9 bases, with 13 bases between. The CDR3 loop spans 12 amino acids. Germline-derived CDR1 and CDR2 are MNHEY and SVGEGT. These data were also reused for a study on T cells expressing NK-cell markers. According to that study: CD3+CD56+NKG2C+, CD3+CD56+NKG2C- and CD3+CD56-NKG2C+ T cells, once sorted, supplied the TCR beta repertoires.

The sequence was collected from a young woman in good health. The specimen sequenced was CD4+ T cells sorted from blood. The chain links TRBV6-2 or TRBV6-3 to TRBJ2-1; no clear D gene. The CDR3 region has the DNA TGTGCCAGCACCCATCAACCCCGTGAGCAGTTCTTC. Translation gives CASTHQPREQFF.